This is a list of T cell receptor beta chains from one sample in a study of CD8 T cells in ankylosing spondylitis. MiXCR, run by TCRdb on the 5' RACE reads, gives a single entry per CDR3 protein. This repertoire shows 750,000 to 850,000 distinct CDR3 sequences, approximately 10% found once; its top ten account for under 0.6%. Sequencing was performed on blood, either unsorted or a sorted T cell fraction (not recorded which). The source of these receptors is a male donor with ankylosing spondylitis. The CDR3 runs from the conserved cysteine through the conserved F or W. A D gene is named only where the DNA matches it firmly. Clone size appears in some rows only: once, few, many, or a class for an expanded clone.

d_gene	j_gene	abundance	v_gene	CDR3nt	CDR3aa
.	TRBJ2-5	.	TRBV3-1	TGTGCCAGCAGCCAAGTTTGGACAGCAGAAGAGACCCAGTACTTC	CASSQVWTAEETQYF
.	TRBJ2-2	.	TRBV28	TGTGCCAGCAGCCCTCGGGCTTCTGGGGGCACCGGGGAGCTGTTTTTT	CASSPRASGGTGELFF
TRBD2	TRBJ2-3	.	TRBV27	TGTGCCAGCAGCCAACGGACTAGCGGGGGGGCCGGGGGAGATACGCAGTATTTT	CASSQRTSGGAGGDTQYF
TRBD2	TRBJ2-5	.	TRBV15	TGTGCCACCAGCAGAGATCCCCCTAGCGGGAGGTCGGAGACCCAGTACTTC	CATSRDPPSGRSETQYF
.	TRBJ2-3	few	TRBV7-9	TGTGCCAGCAGCCAACACCTTACGGGTACAGATACGCAGTATTTT	CASSQHLTGTDTQYF
.	TRBJ2-7	many	TRBV7-6	TGTGCCAGCAGCTTAAGAGGGGTATACGAGCAGTACTTC	CASSLRGVYEQYF
.	TRBJ2-5	many	TRBV29-1	TGCAGCGTTGACGCCAGCGGGACATCTAAGTCGGAGACCCAGTACTTC	CSVDASGTSKSETQYF
.	TRBJ2-3	many	TRBV4-3	TGTGCCAGCAGCCAAGCAGGGGCAGATACGCAGTATTTT	CASSQAGADTQYF
.	TRBJ1-6	.	TRBV20-1	TGCAGTGCTAGAGGCACAGCTTCACCCCTCCACTTT	CSARGTASPLHF
TRBD1	TRBJ1-4	.	TRBV7-6	TGTGCCAGCAGCTCCCGACAGGGTTTTAATGAAAAACTGTTTTTT	CASSSRQGFNEKLFF
.	TRBJ2-2	.	TRBV5-1	TGCGCCAGCAGCTTGGCCGCGTTCACAGGAGGGGAGCTGTTTTTT	CASSLAAFTGGELFF
TRBD1	TRBJ1-4	.	TRBV5-1	TGCGCCAGCAGCTTAACAGGGGGCATTAATGAAAAACTGTTTTTT	CASSLTGGINEKLFF
TRBD1	TRBJ2-5	.	TRBV7-9	TGTGCCAGCAGCCCATCGACAGGGTTCGTGACCCAGTACTTC	CASSPSTGFVTQYF
.	TRBJ1-6	many	TRBV20-1	TGCAGTGCTAAAGGGGTGAGGGGATCACCCCTCCACTTT	CSAKGVRGSPLHF
TRBD1	TRBJ1-1	few	TRBV5-1	TGCGCCAGCAGCTTTTCGCCGGGACAGGGCAACACTGAAGCTTTCTTT	CASSFSPGQGNTEAFF
TRBD1	TRBJ2-3	.	TRBV3-1	TGTGCCAGCAGCCCTCCGACAGGGGACCCCCGCCTAAACACAGATACGCAGTATTTT	CASSPPTGDPRLNTDTQYF
.	TRBJ2-5	few	TRBV7-2	TGTGCCAGCAGCTTAGACGGGAGCGGGGAGACCCAGTACTTC	CASSLDGSGETQYF
TRBD1	TRBJ2-7	.	TRBV7-8	TGTGCCAGCAGGCGGGACAGGGTTTTCTACGAGCAGTACTTC	CASRRDRVFYEQYF
TRBD1	TRBJ2-4	.	TRBV20-1	TGCAGTGCCCGGAAGACAGGGACGGACATTCAGTACTTC	CSARKTGTDIQYF
TRBD1	TRBJ1-2	few	TRBV27	TGTGCCAGCAAAATGACAGGGGGGGGCTACACCTTC	CASKMTGGGYTF
TRBD1	TRBJ2-3	few	TRBV7-2	TGTGCCAGCAGCTCGGCCGGGACAGGGTTCACAGATACGCAGTATTTT	CASSSAGTGFTDTQYF
TRBD2	TRBJ2-2	few	TRBV12-3/TRBV12-4	TGTGCCAGCACCCCTTTGGGACTAGCTGAACGCGGGGAGCTGTTTTTT	CASTPLGLAERGELFF
TRBD1	TRBJ2-5	.	TRBV4-3	TGCGCCAGCAGCCAAGATGGACAGGGTAGTGGGGAGACCCAGTACTTC	CASSQDGQGSGETQYF
.	TRBJ2-1	few	TRBV11-2	TGTGCCAGCAGCTTAAGGGGGGGCAGCCCCGAGGCTTCCTACAATGAGCAGTTCTTC	CASSLRGGSPEASYNEQFF
TRBD1	TRBJ1-1	.	TRBV5-6	TGTGCCAGCAGCTTCATCAGGGGGCAGGGGAACACTGAAGCTTTCTTT	CASSFIRGQGNTEAFF
.	TRBJ2-2	few	TRBV6-1	TGTGCCAGCAGAGCAAAGGGAGGAGGGGAGCTGTTTTTT	CASRAKGGGELFF
.	TRBJ2-1	.	TRBV29-1	TGCAGCGTTGAAGAAGGTGTTGGGTCATCCTACAATGAGCAGTTCTTC	CSVEEGVGSSYNEQFF